This T cell receptor (beta chain) was profiled in a study of cytomegalovirus exposure and HLA in healthy donors. PCR employed 60 Vbeta and 13 Jbeta primers. Sequencing used immunoSEQ multiplex PCR; TCRdb keeps in-frame clones, though not all of them. The profile shows some 180,000 clones, 82% of them singletons. Remarks on this clone: The antigen remains unidentified.

Study-wide findings and caveats: The study labeled roughly 160 TCR beta chains cytomegalovirus-associated. The classifier reportedly diagnosed cytomegalovirus status with high sensitivity and specificity.

This clonotype was obtained from a man aged 35 to 55 in good health and CMV-seronegative. Sequenced sample: PBMCs.

The chain's CDR3 is CASSAQQGPYEQYF. CDR3 in DNA: TGTGCCAGCAGCGCCCAACAGGGCCCCTACGAGCAGTACTTC. The chain links TRBV9 to TRBJ2-7, with D possibly being TRBD1 (6 bases). CDR1 is SGDLS and CDR2 is YYNGEE in the germline V gene. CDR3 length: 14 amino acids. The V gene lost 3 bases and the J gene lost 2 bases, with 12 bases spanning the gap.